The present entry profiles one TCR beta chain with its context. TCRdb's table, derived via immunoSEQ multiplex PCR, lists solely in-frame clones and lacks some. The table records 20,000 to 25,000 clones, about four fifths of them present only once. The CDR3 covers 17 residues. From germline, CDR1 is KGHSH and CDR2 LQKENI. V lost 4 bases and J lost 5; bases outside the gene matches: 12. These data are taken from a study of glioma-infiltrating T cells after dendritic cell vaccination. The sequenced sample was blood, obtained before dendritic cell vaccination. The chain is built from TRBV18 and TRBJ2-3, with 10 positions matching TRBD2. The clonotype was recovered from a human donor with glioblastoma. DNA of the CDR3: TGTGCCAGCTCACTAGCGGGAGGCTCGATTCTGGGAGATACGCAGTATTTT. Protein product: CASSLAGGSILGDTQYF.